A selection of T cell receptor beta chains follows, all from one sample in a study of blood T cell repertoires in COVID-19. Sequencing was performed with immunoSEQ multiplex PCR; in TCRdb, only in-frame clones are kept and a portion is missing. The data show about 250,000 clones, with 86% seen just once and approximately 6% held by the top ten. The sequencing sample was made of peripheral blood. These receptors all come from a woman aged 80 or over with COVID-19, enrolled during active disease. The CDR3 runs from the conserved cysteine through the conserved F or W. A D gene is named only where the DNA matches it firmly. The listing skips clone size in some rows; elsewhere it reads once, few, many or a size class.

TRBJ1-2	.	TRBV3-1/TRBV3-2	.	TGTGCCAGCAGCCAAGATGGGCGCAGTGGCTATGGCTACACCTTC	CASSQDGRSGYGYTF
TRBJ1-2	.	TRBV7-2	.	TGTGCCAGCAGCGATGCCCGGGGAAACTATGGCTACACCTTC	CASSDARGNYGYTF
TRBJ2-3	few	TRBV11-2	.	TGTGCCAGCAGCCCAACAGATACGCAGTATTTT	CASSPTDTQYF
TRBJ1-3	.	TRBV30	TRBD1	TGTGCCTGGAGTGACAGGGGCAGGCGGGGAAACACCATATATTTT	CAWSDRGRRGNTIYF
TRBJ1-6	once	TRBV9	.	TGTGCCAGCAGCGTAGACGAATCTGGCACCCTCCACTTT	CASSVDESGTLHF
TRBJ1-3	.	TRBV6-5	.	TGTGCCAGCAGCCAGGGCGGTGCTGGAAACACCATATATTTT	CASSQGGAGNTIYF
TRBJ1-5	.	TRBV6-1	.	TGTGCCAGCAGTGAATGGGCAGGGGTTTCGAGCAATCAGCCCCAGCATTTT	CASSEWAGVSSNQPQHF
TRBJ1-2	.	TRBV19	TRBD1	TGTGCCAGTAGTACCCGAAGTACAGGGGCCCACTATGGCTACACCTTC	CASSTRSTGAHYGYTF
TRBJ1-5	once	TRBV27	TRBD1	TGTGCCAGCAAGGGACAGTCAAGCAATCAGCCCCAGCATTTT	CASKGQSSNQPQHF
TRBJ1-4	.	TRBV10-3	.	TGTGCCATCAGTGGACAGGTTTCGGAAAAACTGTTTTTT	CAISGQVSEKLFF
TRBJ1-5	.	TRBV19	.	TGTGCCAGTAGTAGCGGGGCAAATCAGCCCCAGCATTTT	CASSSGANQPQHF
TRBJ1-5	.	TRBV10-3	.	TGTGCCATCAGTGACAGGGATCAGCCCCAGCATTTT	CAISDRDQPQHF
TRBJ1-2	.	TRBV7-8	TRBD1	TGTGCCAGCAGCATCATACCGGGACAGGCTAACTATGGCTACACCTTC	CASSIIPGQANYGYTF
TRBJ2-5	few	TRBV19	.	TGTGCCAGTAGTTACGGACTGGAGAGGGAGACCCAGTACTTC	CASSYGLERETQYF
TRBJ2-1	.	TRBV6-1	.	TGTGCCAGCAGTGAAGCGCAAGGAGGGGATGAGCAGTTCTTC	CASSEAQGGDEQFF
TRBJ1-6	.	TRBV18	TRBD1	TGTGCCAGCTCTGCCGGGACAGGGGGCATCGCGAATAATTCACCCCTCCACTTT	CASSAGTGGIANNSPLHF
TRBJ1-1	few	TRBV11-2	TRBD1	TGTGCCAGCAGCTCCCAGGGGGCAGGGAACACTGAAGCTTTCTTT	CASSSQGAGNTEAFF
TRBJ1-5	.	TRBV5-8	.	TGTGCCAGCAGCAGAACAGGGTCTGCTCAGCCCCAGCATTTT	CASSRTGSAQPQHF
TRBJ1-1	.	TRBV6-5	.	TGTGCCAGCAGTCCTCAGGGGAACACTGAAGCTTTCTTT	CASSPQGNTEAFF
TRBJ2-5	.	TRBV5-6	TRBD2	TGTGCCAGCACTATCCGGCTAGCGGGGGGAGCGACCCAGTACTTC	CASTIRLAGGATQYF
TRBJ2-1	.	TRBV19	.	TGTGCCAGTAGTCCCTCTAGAGTAGAGCAGTTCTTC	CASSPSRVEQFF
TRBJ2-1	.	TRBV2	.	TGTGCCAGCAGGGAAACAGTCCTCTCCTACAATGAGCAGTTCTTC	CASRETVLSYNEQFF
TRBJ2-7	.	TRBV12-3/TRBV12-4	TRBD1	TGTGCCAGCAGTTCGACAGGGAACGAGCAGTACTTC	CASSSTGNEQYF
TRBJ1-6	.	TRBV7-9	.	TGTGCCAGCAGCTTAGTCGAGTCACCCCTCCACTTT	CASSLVESPLHF
TRBJ2-5	.	TRBV5-1	.	TGCGCCAGCAGCTTAGGTTCAGGAGAGACCCAGTACTTC	CASSLGSGETQYF
TRBJ1-1	.	TRBV29-1	.	TGCAGCGCTCAGGCGAACACTGAAGCTTTCTTT	CSAQANTEAFF
TRBJ1-3	.	TRBV19	.	TGTGCCAGTACGGGGGGAGTCTCTGGAAACACCATATATTTT	CASTGGVSGNTIYF
TRBJ1-1	.	TRBV5-1	.	TGCGCCAGCAGCCTAGGGAGGGCAGTTCGGACGACTGAAGCTTTCTTT	CASSLGRAVRTTEAFF
TRBJ2-7	.	TRBV27	.	TGTGCCAGCAAGAGGCAGGGCCGATACTACGAGCAGTACTTC	CASKRQGRYYEQYF
TRBJ1-2	once	TRBV12-3/TRBV12-4	.	TGTGCCAGCAGTTTACAGGGCGGCTATGGCTACACCTTC	CASSLQGGYGYTF
TRBJ1-5	.	TRBV10-3	.	TGTGCCATCGGGCCCCAGGGAGGGAATCAGCCCCAGCATTTT	CAIGPQGGNQPQHF
TRBJ2-3	.	TRBV29-1	TRBD2	TGCAGCGTTGAGCTAGCGGGGGTCACAGATACGCAGTATTTT	CSVELAGVTDTQYF
TRBJ2-7	few	TRBV7-2	.	TGTGCCAGCACCCTACCGGGTCGCTACGAGCAGTACTTC	CASTLPGRYEQYF
TRBJ1-1	.	TRBV18	.	TGTGCCAGCTCACCACCAGGGGCCCTGAACACTGAAGCTTTCTTT	CASSPPGALNTEAFF
TRBJ2-3	.	TRBV5-1	TRBD2	TGCGCCAGCAGCACGGACCCCGGGACTAGCGGGGGGGTGGCGTATTTT	CASSTDPGTSGGVAYF
TRBJ2-7	.	TRBV4-2	TRBD2	TGTGCCAGCAGCCTGCTAGCGGGATACGAGCAGTACTTC	CASSLLAGYEQYF
TRBJ1-6	.	TRBV3-1/TRBV3-2	.	TGTGCCAGCAGCCAAGTGGGGCAGGGCACTTCACCCCTCCACTTT	CASSQVGQGTSPLHF
TRBJ1-4	.	TRBV7-9	.	TGTGCCAGCAGCTTACCCCCGAATGAAAAACTGTTTTTT	CASSLPPNEKLFF
TRBJ2-1	.	TRBV4-1	TRBD1	TGCGCCAGCAACCAAGCCGGACAGGTGACCAATGAGCAGTTCTTC	CASNQAGQVTNEQFF
TRBJ1-1	.	TRBV6-5	.	TGTGCCAGCAGACGTGTAGACAGCAACACTGAAGCTTTCTTT	CASRRVDSNTEAFF
TRBJ1-4	.	TRBV19	.	TGTGCCAGTAGTATGCGAGCAACAGGGCGCGACGAAAAACTGTTTTTT	CASSMRATGRDEKLFF
TRBJ2-1	.	TRBV7-9	.	TGTGCCAGCAGCCCCGGGTACTCCTACAATGAGCAGTTCTTC	CASSPGYSYNEQFF
TRBJ1-1	.	TRBV9	TRBD1	TGTGCCAGCAGCGTAGAGTCGACAGGGTTGAACACTGAAGCTTTCTTT	CASSVESTGLNTEAFF
TRBJ1-1	.	TRBV29-1	.	TGCAGCGTTTGTGGGGCCATGAACACTGAAGCTTTCTTT	CSVCGAMNTEAFF
TRBJ2-5	.	TRBV2	TRBD2	TGTGCCAGCATAAGCCCGGGGGGGACCCAGTACTTC	CASISPGGTQYF
TRBJ1-5	few	TRBV4-2	.	TGTGCCAGCAGCCAAGTTTTGGTATCAGCCCAGCATTTT	CASSQVLVSAQHF